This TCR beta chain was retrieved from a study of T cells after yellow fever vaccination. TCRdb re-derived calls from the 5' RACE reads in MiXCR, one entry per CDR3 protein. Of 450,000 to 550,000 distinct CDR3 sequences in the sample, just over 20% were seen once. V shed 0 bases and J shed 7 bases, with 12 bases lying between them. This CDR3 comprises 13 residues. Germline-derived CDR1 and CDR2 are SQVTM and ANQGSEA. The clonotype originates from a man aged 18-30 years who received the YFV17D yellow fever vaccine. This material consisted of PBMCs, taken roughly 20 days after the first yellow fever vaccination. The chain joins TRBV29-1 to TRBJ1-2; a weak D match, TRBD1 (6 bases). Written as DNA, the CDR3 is TGCAGCGTTGAAGACGGAGTCAGGGGTGGCTACACCTTC. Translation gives CSVEDGVRGGYTF. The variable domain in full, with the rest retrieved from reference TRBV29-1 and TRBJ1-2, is SAVISQKPSRDICQRGTSLTIQCQVDSQVTMMFWYRQQPGQSLTLIATANQGSEATYESGFVIDKFPISRPNLTFSTLTVSNMSPEDSSIYLCSVEDGVRGGYTFGSGTRLTVV.